Listed below are T cell receptor beta chains from one sample, sequenced in a study of T cell repertoires in cytomegalovirus infection. TCRdb re-called the reads with MiXCR, one entry per CDR3 protein. The table includes around 450,000 distinct CDR3 sequences, roughly 30% detected once. Sequencing input: PBMCs. These receptors were taken from a human donor in good health (CMV status not recorded). Some clones in this sample may be carry-over from other donors' samples. CDR3s include the opening cysteine and the closing phenylalanine or tryptophan. The D gene is left open where the match is weak. Only some rows state a clone size, as once, few, many or a class for expanded clones.

TRBJ2-6	many	-	TRBV7-2	CASSLTPTSGANVLTF	TGTGCCAGCAGTCTTACACCCACCTCTGGGGCCAACGTCCTGACTTTC
TRBJ2-7	-	-	TRBV6-2/TRBV6-3	CASIYSGFWNEQYF	TGTGCCAGCATTTACTCGGGGTTCTGGAACGAGCAGTACTTC
TRBJ1-1	few	-	TRBV7-2	CASSLEGGRWNTEAFF	TGTGCCAGCAGCTTAGAAGGTGGCCGATGGAACACTGAAGCTTTCTTT
TRBJ2-1	once	TRBD2	TRBV7-8	CASSWTSGGNYKEQFF	TGTGCCAGCAGCTGGACTAGCGGGGGGAACTACAAAGAGCAGTTCTTC
TRBJ1-1	few	-	TRBV10-2	CASSDTGHTEAFF	TGCGCCAGCAGCGACACAGGGCACACTGAAGCTTTCTTT
TRBJ1-6	few	TRBD1	TRBV19	CASSPGQGVPLHF	TGTGCCAGTAGTCCAGGACAGGGGGTCCCCCTCCACTTT
TRBJ2-2	many	-	TRBV7-3	CASSSAPTALTNTGELFF	TGTGCCAGCAGCTCCGCCCCGACAGCCCTTACGAACACCGGGGAGCTGTTTTTT
TRBJ1-5	many	TRBD1	TRBV6-1	CASSGQGMGNQPQHF	TGTGCCAGCAGTGGACAGGGCATGGGCAATCAGCCCCAGCATTTT
TRBJ1-3	-	-	TRBV4-3	CASSQDRGTGNTIYF	TGCGCCAGCAGCCAAGACAGGGGAACTGGAAACACCATATATTTT
TRBJ2-7	many	TRBD2	TRBV6-1	CASSEAPGLAGGIHYEQYF	TGTGCCAGCAGTGAAGCTCCGGGACTAGCGGGGGGGATCCACTACGAGCAGTACTTC
TRBJ1-6	many	-	TRBV7-2	CASSPRGWDIFNSPLHF	TGTGCCAGCAGCCCCCGGGGTTGGGACATTTTTAATTCACCCCTCCACTTT
TRBJ2-1	-	TRBD2	TRBV4-2	CASSQTPSGGLDEQFF	TGTGCCAGCAGCCAAACCCCTAGCGGGGGATTGGATGAGCAGTTCTTC
TRBJ1-4	-	-	TRBV4-1	CASSQGAHYNEKLFF	TGCGCCAGCAGCCAGGGGGCGCACTATAATGAAAAACTGTTTTTT
TRBJ2-1	-	-	TRBV11-2	CASSLGEGADSSNEQFF	TGTGCCAGCAGCTTAGGGGAGGGGGCGGATTCCTCCAATGAGCAGTTCTTC
TRBJ2-5	-	TRBD2	TRBV20-1	CSARDLTSGGFQETQYF	TGCAGTGCTAGAGATCTGACTAGCGGGGGATTTCAAGAGACCCAGTACTTC
TRBJ1-4	few	TRBD1	TRBV20-1	CSARDRDEKLFF	TGCAGTGCCCGGGACAGAGATGAAAAACTGTTTTTT
TRBJ1-2	-	TRBD1	TRBV4-2	CASSPFGTGGSPNYGYTF	TGTGCCAGCAGCCCGTTTGGGACAGGGGGCAGTCCTAACTATGGCTACACCTTC
TRBJ1-5	few	TRBD1	TRBV2	CASSEEGGTVNQPQHF	TGTGCCAGCAGTGAAGAGGGGGGGACAGTCAATCAGCCCCAGCATTTT
TRBJ1-5	-	-	TRBV4-1	CASSQATGYQPQHF	TGCGCCAGCAGCCAGGCCACTGGCTATCAGCCCCAGCATTTT
TRBJ1-1	-	-	TRBV6-5	CASSYKGASEAFF	TGTGCCAGCAGTTACAAAGGGGCCAGTGAAGCTTTCTTT
TRBJ2-7	few	TRBD2	TRBV11-2	CASSLPLAGGYEQYF	TGTGCCAGCAGCCTTCCCCTAGCGGGGGGTTACGAGCAGTACTTC
TRBJ2-7	-	TRBD1	TRBV27	CASSLKGQSYEQYF	TGTGCCAGCAGTTTAAAGGGACAGTCCTACGAGCAGTACTTC
TRBJ2-1	few	TRBD2	TRBV11-2	CASSLTSGNYNEQFF	TGTGCCAGCAGCTTGACTAGCGGAAACTACAATGAGCAGTTCTTC
TRBJ1-1	few	TRBD1	TRBV28	CASPPAQGATEAFF	TGTGCCAGCCCTCCGGCGCAGGGGGCTACTGAAGCTTTCTTT
TRBJ2-2	few	-	TRBV3-1	CASSPRSTNTGELFF	TGTGCCAGCAGCCCCCGCAGCACGAACACCGGGGAGCTGTTTTTT
TRBJ2-4	-	-	TRBV29-1	CSTWGHPLAKNIQYF	TGCAGCACCTGGGGGCATCCACTAGCCAAAAACATTCAGTACTTC
TRBJ2-1	once	-	TRBV5-6	CASSFPGADNEQFF	TGTGCCAGCAGCTTTCCCGGAGCCGACAATGAGCAGTTCTTC
TRBJ2-1	-	-	TRBV24-1	CATSDPKVRGPVNEPFF	TGTGCCACCAGTGACCCGAAAGTCCGGGGCCCGGTCAATGAGCCGTTCTTC
TRBJ2-1	few	TRBD2	TRBV7-7	CASSLGTSGAIYNEQFF	TGTGCTAGCAGCTTAGGAACGAGCGGGGCAATCTACAATGAGCAGTTCTTC
TRBJ1-2	many	TRBD1	TRBV7-8	CASNDRGDGYTF	TGTGCCAGCAACGACAGGGGGGATGGCTACACCTTC
TRBJ1-6	many	-	TRBV20-1	CSARAQGLSYNSPLHF	TGCAGTGCTAGAGCCCAGGGCTTATCCTATAATTCACCCCTCCACTTT
TRBJ1-1	many	TRBD1	TRBV12-3/TRBV12-4	CASSLGQGATEAFF	TGTGCCAGCAGTTTGGGCCAGGGGGCCACTGAAGCTTTCTTT
TRBJ1-1	many	-	TRBV6-2/TRBV6-3	CASSSLPGRMNTEAFF	TGTGCCAGCAGTTCACTCCCGGGAAGGATGAACACTGAAGCTTTCTTT
TRBJ1-2	-	-	TRBV27	CASSLAVNYGYTF	TGTGCCAGCAGTTTAGCTGTTAACTATGGCTACACCTTC
TRBJ2-2	few	-	TRBV24-1	CATSDPGPQAPGELFF	TGTGCCACCAGTGATCCGGGCCCTCAGGCCCCCGGGGAGCTGTTTTTT
TRBJ2-1	few	-	TRBV6-2/TRBV6-3	CASSYLIRGNEQFF	TGTGCCAGCAGTTACCTCATCAGGGGCAATGAGCAGTTCTTC
TRBJ1-2	few	-	TRBV7-6	CASSLEGVRGEFYGYTF	TGTGCCAGCAGCTTAGAAGGTGTAAGGGGCGAGTTCTATGGCTACACCTTC
TRBJ2-7	-	TRBD1	TRBV28	CASILQGQPTYEQYF	TGTGCCAGCATCCTCCAGGGACAGCCCACCTACGAGCAGTACTTC
TRBJ1-1	many	-	TRBV7-2	CASSRFAEAFF	TGTGCCAGCTCCCGATTTGCTGAAGCTTTCTTT
TRBJ1-5	-	-	TRBV6-2/TRBV6-3	CASSYSNDDSSNQPQHF	TGTGCCAGCAGTTACTCGAATGACGACAGTAGCAATCAGCCCCAGCATTTT
TRBJ2-7	few	-	TRBV6-4	CARGWVHNYEQYF	TGTGCCAGGGGGTGGGTTCACAACTACGAGCAGTACTTC
TRBJ1-1	few	-	TRBV7-9	CASSSVQRGDTEAFF	TGTGCCAGCAGCTCCGTACAGCGAGGGGACACTGAAGCTTTCTTT
TRBJ1-6	-	TRBD1	TRBV11-2	CASSPRTGGDSPLQF	TGTGCCAGCAGCCCCCGGACAGGGGGGGATTCACCCCTCCAATTT
TRBJ2-7	many	TRBD2	TRBV5-4	CASSPGGQSYEQYF	TGTGCCAGCAGCCCGGGGGGGCAGAGCTACGAGCAGTACTTC
TRBJ2-1	many	TRBD1	TRBV24-1	CATSDGAGGPYNEQFF	TGTGCCACCAGTGACGGGGCAGGGGGACCTTACAATGAGCAGTTCTTC
TRBJ1-4	-	-	TRBV2	CASNWRIYNEKLFF	TGTGCCAGCAATTGGCGGATTTATAATGAAAAACTGTTTTTT
TRBJ2-3	-	TRBD2	TRBV3-1	CASSHYRRSGGQSTDTQYF	TGTGCCAGCAGCCATTATCGCCGTAGCGGGGGCCAAAGCACAGATACGCAGTATTTT